The present T cell receptor beta chain was sequenced within a study of blood T cell repertoires in COVID-19 (TCRdb year 2020). For context, the study as a whole: Samples covering the acute and convalescent phases of COVID-19 were provided by collaborators in the United States, Italy and Spain. The material from the prospective study consisted of cDNA or gDNA derived from T cells, B-cell-depleted T cells, or PBMCs. Deeply sampled blood TCRbeta repertoires from subjects exposed to, actively infected with, or recovered from COVID-19 were included in the dataset. A freely available public database, intended as a resource for researchers studying the immune response to SARS-CoV-2, is where the repertoires were released. The samples were drawn from the first 160 participants of the ongoing ImmuneRACE study and from 1,254 subjects provided by 6 global collaborators. Nearly every sample came with metadata listing a de-identified subject ID, COVID-19 status, age in years and sex. Where available, HLA class I and class II types were obtained from metadata supplied by the sample provider rather than from assay-based typing.

The junction shows trimming of 7 bases on V and 5 bases on J, plus 23 bases between the germline ends. The germline V gene (reference sequence) provides CDR1 LNHDA and CDR2 SQIVND. From its cysteine to its phenylalanine, the CDR3 spans 16 amino acids. The only DNA kept is the CDR3, 48 bases in frame from the first base. Regarding this clone: It lacks a known antigen. No clone much larger than this one lies a single base away; base qualities are absent.

TCRbeta CDR3 regions were amplified from genomic DNA using the immunoSEQ Assay, a bias-controlled multiplex PCR. Turning to the authors' computational methods: Within the assay, amplification of reference gene primers was used to estimate how many nucleated cells each sample contained. Sequence reads were collapsed and filtered to measure the absolute abundance of every unique TCRbeta CDR3 rearrangement. For each sample, productive Simpson clonality was calculated by taking the square root of Simpson's diversity index across productive rearrangements. Held by TCRdb, this immuneACCESS table contains in-frame sequences only and omits some clones. Under half of the omission traces to an unresolved V gene where checked; the cause of the rest is unknown. V and J calls and clone size are as listed in that table; D and trimming were resolved from the DNA. This sample is represented by around 300,000 clones; nearly 90% of them were singletons. Clones ranked in the top ten supply around 9% of the sample.

Study-wide findings and limitations: Clinical and demographic metadata were provided uncurated, with the amount varying by source and participant.

Participants in the prospective study were aged roughly 18 to 89 years, lived in about two dozen United States geographic areas, and enrolled through a virtual design. Cohort assignment in the prospective study relied on participant-reported clinical history from a screening survey and a study questionnaire. ImmuneRACE Cohort 3 recovered participants were defined by two consecutive negative NP/OP PCR tests, healthcare professional clearance, or symptom resolution. Each participant in the prospective study had whole blood, serum and a nasopharyngeal or oropharyngeal swab collected by mobile phlebotomists. Participants in the prospective study had the option to provide additional blood draws and questionnaires over a 2-month period. Blood samples from the prospective study were shipped frozen or at room temperature prior to DNA extraction.

This chain joins TRBV19 to TRBJ1-2; a tentative D match to TRBD1 spans 6 bases. Sequenced input: PBMCs or T cells enriched from blood (not recorded which). This TCR derives from a woman in her thirties who had recovered from COVID-19. The nucleotides are TGTGCCAGTATCAATATGGCGGGGGGCCTGGGATATGGCTACACCTTC. It translates to CASINMAGGLGYGYTF.